The 13 T cell receptor beta chains listed next were all sequenced from one sample in a study of blood T cells in healthy people across ages. The second PCR ran 7 to 11 cycles with a sample-barcoded 5' primer and J-beta primers. TCRdb reprocessed the 5' RACE reads with MiXCR, giving one entry per CDR3 protein. The table shows around 620,000 distinct CDR3 sequences, with 27% occurring only once. Source material: blood. These TCRs come from a woman in her 70s in good health.

This clonotype was detected a few times. DNA for the CDR3: TGCGCCAGCAGCTTGGAAGCGAATCAGCCCCAGCATTTT. Protein product: CASSLEANQPQHF. This sequence joins TRBV5-1 and TRBJ1-5, with D uncertain. Trimming left V 0 bases short and J 4 bases short, with 5 bases between. The germline gives CDR1 SGHRS, CDR2 YFSETQ. CDR3 length equals 13 residues.

The rearrangement uses TRBV10-3 and TRBJ2-5, with D possibly matching TRBD1 (6 bases). The CDR3 spans 14 residues. V lost 10 bases and J 4 bases, leaving 19 bases between the germline ends. The V gene's germline CDR1 is ENHRY and CDR2 SYGVKD. Here the CDR3 reads CATLPGLGGETQYF. The CDR3 nucleotides read TGTGCCACCCTCCCTGGGCTAGGGGGAGAGACCCAGTACTTC.

This clonotype was counted once. V usage is TRBV5-1 and J usage is TRBJ2-7, with D tentatively TRBD2 (6 bases). From germline, CDR1 is SGHRS and CDR2 YFSETQ. The CDR3 spans 14 residues. Trimming took off 1 base at V and 7 bases at J, with 15 bases between the two ends. The CDR3 reads CASSLLGGPGEQYF. CDR3 coding DNA: TGCGCCAGCAGCTTGCTCGGAGGGCCTGGAGAGCAGTACTTC.

In this sample, this clonotype turned up a few times. This chain connects TRBV5-4 to TRBJ2-1; the match to TRBD2 covers 13 bases. The CDR3 length is 14 residues. V dropped 3 bases and J dropped 6; count of bases not matched to a gene: 0. The germline V gene has CDR1 SGHNT and CDR2 YYREEE (reference sequence). The CDR3 loop reads CASSWTSGGNEQFF. For the CDR3, the DNA is TGTGCCAGCAGCTGGACTAGCGGGGGCAATGAGCAGTTCTTC.

This clonotype has a handful of counts. The rearrangement joins TRBV2 to TRBJ1-2; the D is unclear. The CDR3 totals 14 residues. V dropped 7 bases and J dropped 2 bases, with 14 bases sitting between them. Per the germline V gene, CDR1 is SNHLY and CDR2 is FYNNEI. The CDR3 region is CASTFGAGNYGYTF. CDR3 bases: TGTGCCAGCACGTTTGGTGCAGGAAACTATGGCTACACCTTC.

This clonotype is a singleton in its sample. The rearrangement joins TRBV20-1 to TRBJ2-5; TRBD2 aligns across 14 bases. Gene TRBJ2-1 matches the end of the DNA better, so the J call may be wrong. CDR3 length: 14 amino acids. The V gene's germline CDR1 is DFQATT and CDR2 SNEGSKA (reference sequence). CDR3 bases: TGCAGTGCTGGGACTAGCGGGGGTCTACGGGAACAGTTCTTC. This encodes CSAGTSGGLREQFF.

The chain is built from TRBV7-8 and TRBJ1-5; 10 positions agree with TRBD1. V lost 1 base to trimming and J lost 5 bases; unmatched junction nucleotides: 8. The CDR3 has 17 amino acids. The germline V gene has CDR1 SGHVS and CDR2 FQNEAQ. The CDR3 reads CASSLGVGDRGHQPQHF. The CDR3 coding sequence is TGTGCCAGCAGCTTAGGAGTAGGGGACAGGGGACATCAGCCCCAGCATTTT.

This clonotype was recorded a few times. The chain has TRBV10-3 and TRBJ1-1; possibly TRBD1 for D (5 bases). V lost 2 bases to trimming and J lost 10 bases, with 20 bases between them. The CDR3 runs 15 residues. CDR1 and CDR2 from the germline V gene are ENHRY and SYGVKD. The CDR3 coding sequence is TGTGCCATCAGTGAGCAAGGGGACCGGAACGCTGGAGCTTTCTTT. It specifies CAISEQGDRNAGAFF.

This clonotype came up a few times. The chain recombines TRBV7-2 with TRBJ2-1, with D unclear. The CDR3 is 11 amino acids. CDR1 is SGHTA, CDR2 FQGNSA, per germline. Deletions cut 5 bases from V and 13 bases from J, with 12 bases between. The CDR3 DNA is TGTGCCAGCAGCGCCGGGTCCCCCCAGTTCTTC. It is translated as CASSAGSPQFF.

In this sample, this clonotype turned up a few times. The junction and the germline gene differ at one end; a read error may be behind it. V gene TRBV5-1 combines with J gene TRBJ1-1, with D tentatively TRBD1 (5 bases). CDR1 and CDR2 (germline): SGHRS, YFSETQ. CDR3 length: 14 residues. CDR3 loop: CASSPHTRGTEAFF. CDR3 sequence (DNA): TGCGCCAGCAGCCCGCACACCCGGGGCACTGAAGCCTTCTTT.

Only a few counts were recorded for this clonotype. The chain carries TRBV4-1 and TRBJ2-2; D tentatively reads TRBD1 or TRBD2 (6 bases each). There are 16 residues in the CDR3. Trimming took 3 bases from V and 1 from J, leaving 12 bases between them. Germline CDR1 is MGHRA and CDR2 is YSYEKL. The CDR3 nucleotides read TGCGCCAGCAGCCAGCAAGGGGGGATGAACACCGGGGAGCTGTTTTTT. It encodes CASSQQGGMNTGELFF.

This clonotype has only a few counts. The rearrangement links TRBV7-9 to TRBJ2-5; D tentatively reads TRBD1 or TRBD2 (5 bases each). This CDR3 comprises 13 residues. V was shortened by 5 bases and J by 5 bases, with 12 bases between the two germline ends. CDR1 and CDR2 (germline): SEHNR, FQNEAQ (reference sequence). Here the CDR3 DNA reads TGTGCCAGCAGCCCGCTCGGGGCGGAGACCCAGTACTTC. Protein product: CASSPLGAETQYF. Supplemented by reference TRBV7-9 and TRBJ2-5, the full variable domain reads DTGVSQNPRHKITKRGQNVTFRCDPISEHNRLYWYRQTLGQGPEFLTYFQNEAQLEKSRLLSDRFSAERPKGSFSTLEIQRTEQGDSAMYLCASSPLGAETQYFGPGTRLLVL.

This clonotype came up a few times. The rearrangement joins TRBV9 to TRBJ1-1; D possibly corresponds to TRBD1 (6 bases). The CDR3 length is 14 residues. The germline CDR1 and CDR2 sequences are SGDLS and YYNGEE. V was pared by 0 bases and J by 5 bases, with 11 bases between. Written as DNA, the CDR3 is TGTGCCAGCAGCGTAGGGAGGAGGGGGACTGAAGCTTTCTTT. Its protein is CASSVGRRGTEAFF.